These 30 T cell receptor beta chains were all obtained from the same sample, sequenced in a study of T cell responses to AZD1222 COVID-19 vaccine. Here immunoSEQ multiplex PCR was the method, and the copy in TCRdb shows in-frame clones only, minus some. This table has about 34,000 clones, more than 75% appearing once. Here the sequenced sample was peripheral blood, taken 28 days after the second AZD1222 dose. The source of these receptors is an adult who received the AZD1222 COVID-19 vaccine.

The chain combines TRBV2 with TRBJ1-4; D unresolved. V was pared by 5 bases and J by 7 bases, with 8 bases between. This CDR3 region has 12 residues. CDR1 and CDR2 (germline): SNHLY, FYNNEI. DNA for the CDR3: TGTGCCAGCAGTCGCGAAAGTGAAAAACTGTTTTTT. It yields the protein CASSRESEKLFF.

The chain couples TRBV18 to TRBJ1-2; D perhaps matches TRBD1 (6 bases). Germline loops: CDR1 KGHSH, CDR2 LQKENI. V dropped 3 bases and J dropped 2 bases, with 10 bases sitting between them. CDR3 length equals 14 residues. The CDR3 loop is CASSPGQGNYGYTF. Here the CDR3 DNA reads TGTGCCAGCTCACCGGGTCAGGGGAACTATGGCTACACCTTC.

The chain carries TRBV7-9 and TRBJ1-4; 8 positions agree with TRBD1. Germline V gene sequence: CDR1 SEHNR, CDR2 FQNEAQ (reference sequence). The CDR3 contains 14 residues. After removal of 5 bases from V and 8 bases from J, the junction contained 7 bases not matched to a gene. In DNA form, the CDR3 reads TGTGCCAGCAGCCTCAGGGGGCTGTCGGAAAAACTGTTTTTT. It yields the protein CASSLRGLSEKLFF.

The chain combines TRBV19 with TRBJ1-2; D is possibly TRBD1 (6 bases). V was cut by 3 bases and J by 4 bases, with 15 bases left in between. Germline V lookup: CDR1 LNHDA, CDR2 SQIVND (reference sequence). CDR3 length: 15 residues. The CDR3 here is CASSIPPTGSYGYTF. In nucleotides, the CDR3 is TGTGCCAGTAGTATTCCCCCGACAGGTAGCTATGGCTACACCTTC. Using reference TRBV19 and TRBJ1-2 for the parts outside the CDR3, the full variable domain is DGGITQSPKYLFRKEGQNVTLSCEQNLNHDAMYWYRQDPGQGLRLIYYSQIVNDFQKGDIAEGYSVSREKKESFPLTVTSAQKNPTAFYLCASSIPPTGSYGYTFGSGTRLTVV.

V and J are TRBV5-1 and TRBJ2-1; TRBD2 agrees at 7 bases. CDR1 is SGHRS and CDR2 is YFSETQ in the germline V gene. The CDR3 runs to 15 residues. V lost 2 bases to trimming and J lost 5 bases; unmatched junction nucleotides: 7. The CDR3 loop is CASSFGAGPNNEQFF. As DNA, the CDR3 is TGCGCCAGCAGCTTCGGAGCGGGACCAAACAATGAGCAGTTCTTC.

J is TRBJ1-1 and V is TRBV6-1, with 7 bases aligning to TRBD1. The J segment lost 1 base and the V segment lost 2 bases, leaving 4 bases of the junction unmatched. Per the germline V gene, CDR1 is MNHNS and CDR2 is SASEGT. The CDR3 covers 15 residues. The CDR3 DNA reads TGTGCCAGCAGTGAAAAAGGGGACAGGAACACTGAAGCTTTCTTT. Translating it yields CASSEKGDRNTEAFF.

The J gene is TRBJ1-2, the V gene TRBV7-2; D not certain. Germline V gives CDR1 SGHTA, CDR2 FQGNSA. This CDR3 comprises 14 residues. V was cut by 2 bases and J by 3 bases, with 10 bases left in between. The CDR3, as DNA: TGTGCCAGCAGCTTAATCCCAGTGGACTATGGCTACACCTTC. Residues: CASSLIPVDYGYTF.

This chain links TRBV4-1 with TRBJ2-1; 9 nucleotides match TRBD2. V shed 3 bases, J shed 5 bases, and the junction held 8 bases outside the gene matches. The CDR3 sequence is 16 residues long. Per germline, CDR1 MGHRA and CDR2 YSYEKL. In DNA form, the CDR3 reads TGCGCCAGCAGCCATTCCCTGCTAGCGGGGAACAATGAGCAGTTCTTC. It translates to CASSHSLLAGNNEQFF.

The chain recombines TRBV12-5 with TRBJ2-3; 10 bases match TRBD1. This CDR3 comprises 12 residues. J was trimmed by 9 bases and V by 11 bases; bases with no gene match: 8. The germline CDR1 and CDR2 sequences are LGHNT and FRNRAP. The chain's CDR3 is CAGGGTGETQYF. The CDR3 region has the DNA TGTGCTGGGGGGGGGACAGGGGAGACGCAGTATTTT.

The DNA of the CDR3 is TGCGCCAGCAGTCCGGCTAGCGGGAGAAACGAGCAGTACGTC. Protein sequence: CASSPASGRNEQYV. The chain is built from TRBV23-1 and TRBJ2-7; TRBD2 agrees at 10 bases. TRBV23-1 is identified as an open reading frame with a role that is uncertain. The junction had 5 bases not matched to a gene; V was cut back by 4 bases and J by 5 bases. CDR3 length: 14 amino acids.

The chain recombines TRBV7-3 with TRBJ1-1; D may be TRBD1 (6 bases). Germline loops: CDR1 SGHTA, CDR2 FQGTGA. The ends were cut back, 9 bases at V and 1 base at J, with 12 bases in the middle. The CDR3 spans 13 residues. This CDR3 reads CASSRGPNTEAFF. The CDR3 coding sequence is TGTGCCAGTAGCAGGGGACCGAACACTGAAGCTTTCTTT.

The chain is built from TRBV3-1 (or the pseudogene TRBV3-2) and TRBJ2-1, with 14 bases fitting TRBD2. The V segment lost 1 base and the J segment 7 bases; nucleotides outside the gene matches: 12. This CDR3 has 19 amino acids. Germline lookup yields CDR1 LGHDT and CDR2 YNNKEL (reference sequence). The CDR3 here is CASSQGGTSGGKYRNEQFF. The CDR3 DNA is TGTGCCAGCAGCCAAGGCGGGACTAGCGGGGGTAAGTACAGAAATGAGCAGTTCTTC.

By its share, this clone is medium-sized. The chain uses TRBV6-5 and TRBJ1-2; tentative D call: TRBD1 (5 bases). Trimming shortened V by 2 bases and J by 4 bases, and 11 bases separated the two germline ends. Germline-derived CDR1 and CDR2 are MNHEY and SVGAGI. This CDR3 spans 14 amino acids. In DNA form, the CDR3 reads TGTGCCAGCAGTTACAGGGGTATAGGCTATGGCTACACCTTC. Translating gives CASSYRGIGYGYTF.

The rearrangement links TRBV7-2 to TRBJ2-3, with D perhaps TRBD2 (6 bases). There are 16 residues in the CDR3. Germline CDR1 is SGHTA and CDR2 is FQGNSA. The V end was cut by 1 base, the J end by 9 bases, with 20 bases between. CDR3 DNA: TGTGCCAGCAGCTTAGGGGGACGGGGCGGAGGGAGCACGCAGTATTTT. It codes for CASSLGGRGGGSTQYF. The variable domain in full, with the rest retrieved from reference TRBV7-2 and TRBJ2-3, is GAGVSQSPSNKVTEKGKDVELRCDPISGHTALYWYRQSLGQGLEFLIYFQGNSAPDKSGLPSDRFSAERTGGSVSTLTIQRTQQEDSAVYLCASSLGGRGGGSTQYFGPGTRLTVL.

This sequence joins TRBV14 and TRBJ2-4, with D perhaps matching TRBD2 (5 bases). Trimming removed 0 bases from V and 7 bases from J, with 19 bases in between. The CDR3 is made up of 17 amino acids. CDR1 is SGHDN, CDR2 FVKESK, per germline. CDR3 DNA sequence: TGTGCCAGCAGCCAAGATACGAGGGTAGGAAATTCTAACATTCAGTACTTC. Translation gives CASSQDTRVGNSNIQYF.

The chain has TRBV5-1 and TRBJ2-3; 10 bases are shared with TRBD2. V trimming: 0 bases; J trimming: 4 bases; junction bases outside the gene matches: 2. The CDR3 has 15 amino acids. Germline-derived CDR1 and CDR2 are SGHRS and YFSETQ. This chain's CDR3 is CASSLGTSGADTQYF. As DNA, the CDR3 is TGCGCCAGCAGCTTGGGGACTAGCGGCGCAGATACGCAGTATTTT.

This clone was counted a few times. This chain uses TRBV27 with TRBJ1-5; no clear D. Per the germline V gene, CDR1 is MNHEY and CDR2 is SMNVEV (reference sequence). Trimming pared 5 bases from V and 6 bases from J, leaving 17 bases between. The CDR3 is made up of 15 amino acids. The DNA of the CDR3 is TGTGCCAGCAGTCCCGGGAAGGGAGGGCGTCAGCCCCAGCATTTT. Translating it yields CASSPGKGGRQPQHF.

The genes are TRBV6-5 and TRBJ1-1; 7 bases line up with TRBD1. Per germline, CDR1 MNHEY and CDR2 SVGAGI. The V segment lost 8 bases and the J segment 0 bases; nucleotides outside the gene matches: 6. CDR3 length: 14 amino acids. The CDR3 sequence: CASRPDRVNTEAFF. The CDR3 DNA is TGTGCCAGCCGCCCCGACAGGGTGAACACTGAAGCTTTCTTT.

The chain links TRBV7-6 to TRBJ2-1; D is tentatively TRBD1 or TRBD2 (5 bases each). Germline V gene data show CDR1 as SGHVS and CDR2 as FNYEAQ. The CDR3 totals 15 residues. Trimming shortened V by 0 bases and J by 6 bases, and 12 bases separated the two germline ends. DNA for the CDR3: TGTGCCAGCAGCTTAGCAAGGGCGAGGGGCAATGAGCAGTTCTTC. Amino acid sequence: CASSLARARGNEQFF.

This sequence joins TRBV6-5 and TRBJ1-2; the D is unclear. Germline values: CDR1 MNHEY, CDR2 SVGAGI. The CDR3 spans 13 residues. Trimming left V 6 bases short and J 5 bases short, with 13 bases between. Here the CDR3 DNA reads TGTGCCAGCAGCCCGGACGGCGAATATGGCTACACCTTC. Translated: CASSPDGEYGYTF.

This chain links TRBV18 with TRBJ1-5; the D is unclear. Trimming left V 6 bases short and J 7 bases short, with 13 bases between. Germline lookup yields CDR1 KGHSH and CDR2 LQKENI. CDR3 length: 13 residues. Here the CDR3 DNA reads TGTGCCAGCTCGGGCTACGCAGGCCAGCCCCAGCATTTT. Translation gives CASSGYAGQPQHF.

This clone was picked up a small number of times. The genes are TRBV24-1 and TRBJ1-2; D unresolved. Trimming removed 2 bases at V and 5 bases at J, with 8 bases between. Germline CDR1 reads KGHDR; CDR2 reads SFDVKD. The CDR3 sequence is 13 residues long. The CDR3 sequence is CATSDSWDYGYTF. In DNA, the CDR3 is TGTGCCACCAGTGATTCGTGGGATTATGGCTACACCTTC.

V usage is TRBV27 and J usage is TRBJ2-1; 7 bases are a match to TRBD1. J lost 2 bases, V lost 3 bases, and 7 bases had no gene match. CDR3 length equals 16 residues. The germline gives CDR1 MNHEY, CDR2 SMNVEV (reference sequence). In DNA form, the CDR3 reads TGTGCCAGCAGTTTGTCCGGGACAGAAACCTACAATGAGCAGTTCTTC. This sequence encodes CASSLSGTETYNEQFF.

This clone was counted only a few times. This sequence joins TRBV19 and TRBJ2-1; 8 positions match TRBD1. V was pared by 1 base and J by 4 bases, with 9 bases of the junction left unmatched. Per germline, CDR1 LNHDA and CDR2 SQIVND (reference sequence). The CDR3 runs to 17 residues. The CDR3 coding sequence is TGTGCCAGTAGTATAGTGGGGACAGGCGTTAGGTACAATGAGCAGTTCTTC. Its protein is CASSIVGTGVRYNEQFF.

The chain couples TRBV18 to TRBJ1-4; no clear D. V lost 0 bases, J lost 6 bases, and 8 bases lay in between. Per the germline V gene, CDR1 is KGHSH and CDR2 is LQKENI. This CDR3 has 14 residues. The CDR3 protein is CASSPPGEDEKLFF. The CDR3 DNA is TGTGCCAGCTCACCACCGGGTGAAGATGAAAAACTGTTTTTT.

The rearrangement uses TRBV2 and TRBJ2-5; 9 positions match TRBD2. CDR3 length: 15 residues. Germline CDR1 SNHLY, CDR2 FYNNEI. V lost 4 bases and J lost 5; bases outside the gene matches: 8. CDR3 coding DNA: TGTGCCAGCAGTGCGAATAGCGGGAGAGAGGAGACCCAGTACTTC. It codes for CASSANSGREETQYF. The variable domain in full, completed from reference TRBV2 and TRBJ2-5, reads EPEVTQTPSHQVTQMGQEVILRCVPISNHLYFYWYRQILGQKVEFLVSFYNNEISEKSEIFDDQFSVERPDGSNFTLKIRSTKLEDSAMYFCASSANSGREETQYFGPGTRLLVL.

This clone was counted between two and nine times. This rearrangement joins TRBV6-5 to TRBJ1-2; 8 bases map to TRBD1. Germline CDR1 MNHEY, CDR2 SVGAGI. The junction had 7 bases not matched to a gene; V was cut back by 6 bases and J by 7 bases. The CDR3 spans 13 residues. The CDR3 DNA is TGTGCCAGCAGGACTGACAGGGGAATTGGCTACACCTTC. As protein: CASRTDRGIGYTF.

The chain joins TRBV5-5 to TRBJ1-2, with TRBD1 identical over 9 bases. J gave up 2 bases and V 2 bases, and 1 base lay outside the gene matches. The V gene's germline CDR1 is SGHKS and CDR2 YYEKEE (reference sequence). This CDR3 spans 14 amino acids. The CDR3, as DNA: TGTGCCAGCAGCTTACAGGGGGCAAACTATGGCTACACCTTC. Its translation is CASSLQGANYGYTF.

The chain employs TRBV10-3 and TRBJ2-7; the D is unclear. Germline V gives CDR1 ENHRY, CDR2 SYGVKD. Deletions cut 2 bases from V and 4 bases from J, with 15 bases between. CDR3 length: 15 residues. In DNA form, the CDR3 reads TGTGCCATCAGTGAGAGGCCGTCCGTGGTTTACGAGCAGTACGTC. This translates into CAISERPSVVYEQYV.

The J gene is TRBJ1-3, the V gene TRBV10-3; TRBD1 matches 12 bases. Trimming removed 10 bases from V and 0 bases from J; junction bases left unmatched: 10. The germline CDR1 and CDR2 sequences are ENHRY and SYGVKD. The CDR3 runs 17 residues. CDR3 DNA sequence: TGTGCCACCGGGGACAGGGGGCTCCCCCACTCTGGAAACACCATATATTTT. This encodes CATGDRGLPHSGNTIYF.